The entry that follows covers one TCR beta chain sequence. This specimen comes from a study of CD8+ T cells in alopecia areata. The germline V gene has CDR1 GTSNPN and CDR2 SVGIG (reference sequence). Trimming left V 3 bases short and J 10 bases short, with 22 bases between. The CDR3 has 15 amino acids. RNA extraction and reverse transcription yielded cDNA as sequencing template. Some clones are missing from TCRdb's copy, which holds only in-frame ones; the method was immunoSEQ multiplex PCR. Counted here are fewer than 200,000 clones, approximately 59% occurring once; the ten biggest clones make up over 12%.

The specimen was CD4+ T cells sorted from blood, collected at week 0. The TCR comes from a human donor with alopecia areata. This chain connects TRBV30 to TRBJ2-1, with D perhaps given as TRBD1 or TRBD2 (5 bases each). The CDR3, as DNA: TGTGCCTGGAGGTCAGACCCAGAGAGGGGACGAGAGCAGTTCTTC. Translation gives CAWRSDPERGREQFF.